Sequencing of this T cell receptor beta chain was carried out in a study of cytomegalovirus exposure and HLA in healthy donors (dated by TCRdb to about 2017). Some background on the complete study: According to an earlier analysis of a few hundred of the donors, about 179 million T cells yielded approximately 120 million unique TCR beta sequences and 276 Gb of sequence data. Along with the approximately 620-subject first cohort, a separate validation cohort of 120 different subjects was used. The study aimed to test whether signatures of past pathogen exposure could be identified by cataloging public T cell receptors. All discovery cohort repertoires had been generated using a single sequencing platform. The number of typed donors differed by locus: about 629-630 for A, B, C, DRB1 and DQB1; some 540 for DQA1; around 610 for DPA1; and around 490 for DPB1. On average, roughly 200,000 unique TCR beta nucleotide sequences were sequenced per donor among 350 to 400 genotyped donors of the cohort, with 15% to 20% of those sequences being non-productive. HLA typing included class I and class II loci at four-digit resolution. Of the 300 to 450 genotyped donors, approximately 83% fell in the genetic ancestry cluster associated with self-reported Caucasian donors. Rather than drawing on any new phenotypic data, the later analysis identified candidate immune exposures from TCR beta sequences and the way those sequences occurred across donors. Donor age, sex, ethnicity and CMV serostatus were collected together with the repertoire data. The study used immunosequencing to profile the T cell repertoires of 670 or so subjects and linked those repertoires to cytomegalovirus serostatus. In a later analysis, previously published TCR beta repertoires from 550 to 700 donors were re-analyzed and high-resolution HLA genotyping was added so that TCR occurrence patterns could be studied. About five DR-DQ haplotypes were treated as single units for association and clustering because of strong linkage in the cohort. An earlier analysis of 587 of the donors used high-throughput TCR beta sequencing to judge whether each TCR beta V gene segment behaved as functional or pseudogenic. Approximately 310 gigabases of sequencing data and approximately 85 million unique TCR sequences were included in an early release covering several hundred HLA-typed donors. The study combined high-throughput TCR immunosequencing, statistical association of individual TCRs with disease status, and machine learning to predict cytomegalovirus infection status. Genome-wide SNP genotypes for about three fifths of the roughly 670 donors were used in a later genetic analysis, which treated that subset as a discovery cohort.

What the study reported, not specific to this receptor: The classifier was reported to diagnose cytomegalovirus status with high specificity and sensitivity in both the original cohort and the validation cohort. In a later analysis, several top co-occurrence clusters were reported to appear linked to parvovirus B19, influenza, CMV and Epstein-Barr virus. At a false discovery rate of 0.05, a later analysis linked under 20,000 TCR beta sequences to specific HLA alleles. Presence/absence analyses assumed roughly uniform sequencing depth across donors, an assumption that may not hold. The authors suggested that the approach could potentially be generalized to other disease states and immunological phenotypes. A later genetic analysis associated a missense DCLRE1C variant with V-gene and J-gene trimming of TCR beta chains, and an independent cohort replicated the association. Immune exposure information for the cohort was limited to CMV serostatus. A later genetic analysis reported fewer N-insertions in productive TCRs among donors in an Asian-associated ancestry cluster than the roughly 670-donor mean. The study listed 164 TCR beta chains as associated with cytomegalovirus. When HLA alleles, especially DR and DQ, strongly co-occurred, attributing TCR associations to individual alleles was difficult. Across donors, most TCR sequences were observed very rarely, whereas some public TCRs were present in many individuals. Linkage disequilibrium might explain the correlated functional status among segregating V segments, but an unknown experimental factor could not be ruled out. A further reported finding was that TCR beta sequences accurately predicted the HLA-A and HLA-B alleles for most subjects in the first cohort. Most CMV-associated TCR beta chains appeared to be HLA-restricted in a later analysis, and the HLA associations seemed to be driven largely by CMV exposure. Three of the identified cytomegalovirus-associated TCR beta chains were confirmed in vitro to be specific for cytomegalovirus antigens. According to a later analysis, TCR association rates differed among HLA loci, with DRB1 alleles showing the most associated TCRs and HLA-C alleles showing the fewest. A later analysis found that HLA-associated TCR beta chains were more clonally expanded and had lower generation probabilities than equally common non-associated chains. Broadly in line with IMGT annotations, most TCR beta V segments showed up in productive rearrangements about 87% or about 30% of the time in an earlier analysis of several hundred of the donors. Because HLA typing was unavailable for some donors at each locus, only the typed subset was used in association tests. Because counts were too low, approximately 15 rarely observed V segments, including chromosome 9 orphons, were excluded from the earlier analysis of 587 of the donors. Only TCR beta chains were sequenced in this cohort, and the absence of alpha or paired-chain data limited detectable features. A cluster of highly shared sequence variants was judged likely to be a technical artifact of the sequencing pipeline.

A word on this clone: Its target antigen remains unknown. It has no much larger one-base neighbor in the sample; base qualities were not kept.

The cohort was made up of about 610 healthy bone marrow donors. All cohort members were sampled while nominally healthy, although unrecorded immune exposures were likely present. The donor tested CMV seronegative, placing the donor among the 350 to 400 seronegative members of the cohort. Every donor gave a peripheral blood sample, and the peripheral blood mononuclear cells from that sample were used for TCR beta sequencing. Genomic DNA extraction from the blood cell samples was performed with the Qiagen DNeasy Blood Extraction Kit. Receptors were amplified or captured by the immunoSEQ multiplex PCR assay. The multiplex PCR relied on a mix of 60 forward primers for TCR Vbeta segments and 13 reverse primers for TCR Jbeta segments. The CDR3 region of rearranged TCR beta genes was amplified from genomic DNA with a multiplex PCR assay. On the Illumina HiSeq System, the amplified TCR beta libraries were sequenced as 87-base-pair reads. The original pipeline was this. A later analysis counted some 74 million unique TCR beta chains across the roughly 700 repertoires, and 9 million to 14 million of these chains were shared by at least two donors. A nearest-neighbor algorithm error-corrected the raw reads and collapsed the reads into unique sequences, merging closely related sequences to remove PCR and sequencing errors. CDR3 sequences were aligned to IMGT reference sequences to assign V, D and J gene segments. Each retained sequence needed at least a six-nucleotide match to both a V gene segment and a J gene segment. A rearrangement was called productive if the CDR3 had no stop codons and remained in frame with V and J, and every other rearrangement was called non-productive. CDR3 was defined according to IMGT convention as the region running from the second conserved V-encoded cysteine to the conserved J-encoded phenylalanine. In an earlier analysis of 500 to 650 of the donors, sequences lacking an unambiguous match to a single V gene segment were excluded. In an earlier analysis of 587 of the donors, a V segment was called functional when productive rearrangements were above 56.7%, and segregating when the standard deviation between donors exceeded 5%. A statistical classification framework was developed to diagnose cytomegalovirus status using the catalog of TCR beta chain sequences. In a later analysis, V and J genes were assigned by comparing TCR nucleotide sequences against IMGT/GENE-DB human TR gene sequences. A later analysis assigned CDR3 sequences and most-parsimonious VDJ recombination scenarios with the TCRdist pipeline. A later analysis defined each TCR beta chain by its CDR3 amino acid sequence plus V-gene family, and excluded reads lacking a unique V-gene family. In a later analysis, 450 to 600 highly shared, low-generation-probability nucleotide sequences were removed to address suspected cross-contamination and a sequencing artifact. A later analysis calculated a clonal expansion index for each public chain from normalized within-repertoire ranks of inferred template counts. Generation probabilities in a later analysis came from a VDJ recombination model fitted to out-of-frame rearrangements, and those results were checked against IGoR. In a later analysis, TCR-TCR, TCR-HLA and TCR-CMV co-occurrence was scored with hypergeometric tests, and a repertoire-size bias correction was applied to TCR pairs. To estimate false discovery rates, a later analysis permuted the HLA or CMV assignments 20 times. A later analysis grouped co-occurring TCRs with DBSCAN, adding TCRdist sequence similarity when clustering within HLA-allele-positive subsets. Repertoires with fewer than 30,000 or more than 120,000 public chains, plus five repertoires with anomalous nucleotide sharing, were excluded from co-occurrence clustering. TCRdb provides this immuneACCESS table in a form limited to in-frame rearrangements. Some clones are lacking; in checked studies, under half of them reflect an unresolved V gene, and why the rest are absent is not known. V and J calls and clone size follow that table, whereas D and trimming were derived from the DNA. The sample table lists roughly 130,000 clones, around 90% of them with a count of one. The top ten hold 0.4% to 0.55% of the sample.

This clonotype was obtained from a woman between 40 and 55 years old in good health and CMV-seronegative. Sequencing input: PBMCs.

The DNA sequence reads TGTGCCAGCAGCCCGAGCGGGGATACGCAGTATTTT. Its protein product is CASSPSGDTQYF. The sequence is built from TRBV7-6 and TRBJ2-3; TRBD2 might be the D gene, on 6 matching bases. Including cysteine and phenylalanine, the CDR3 has 12 amino acids. The sequence is cut down to CDR3 DNA, 36 bases in frame from base 1. Cut back by 5 bases and 6 bases, the V and J ends lie 9 bases apart. As encoded in the germline V gene, CDR1 is SGHVS while CDR2 is FNYEAQ. The reference TRBV7-6 and TRBJ2-3 proteins fill in what lies around the CDR3, so the full variable domain reads GAGVSQSPRYKVTKRGQDVALRCDPISGHVSLYWYRQALGQGPEFLTYFNYEAQQDKSGLPNDRFSAERPEGSISTLTIQRTEQRDSAMYRCASSPSGDTQYFGPGTRLTVL.